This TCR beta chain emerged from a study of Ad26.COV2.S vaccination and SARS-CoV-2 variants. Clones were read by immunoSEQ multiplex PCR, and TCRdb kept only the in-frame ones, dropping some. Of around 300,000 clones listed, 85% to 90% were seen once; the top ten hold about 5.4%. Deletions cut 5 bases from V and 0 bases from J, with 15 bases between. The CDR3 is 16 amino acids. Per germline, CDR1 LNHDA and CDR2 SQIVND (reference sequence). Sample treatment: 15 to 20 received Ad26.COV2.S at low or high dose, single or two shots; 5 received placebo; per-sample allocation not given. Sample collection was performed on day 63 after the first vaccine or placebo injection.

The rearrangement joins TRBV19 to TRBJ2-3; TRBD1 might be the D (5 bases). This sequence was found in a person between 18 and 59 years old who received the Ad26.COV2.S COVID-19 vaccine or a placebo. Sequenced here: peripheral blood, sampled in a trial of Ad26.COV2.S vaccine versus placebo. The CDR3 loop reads CASSARQRSSTDTQYF. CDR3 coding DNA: TGTGCCAGTAGTGCTAGACAGAGAAGTAGCACAGATACGCAGTATTTT.